The entry below gives a single T cell receptor beta chain sequence along with its context. Its antigen is undetermined. With 3 bases removed from V and 7 bases from J, the gap between germline ends came to 10 bases. The CDR3 length is 13 residues. CDR1 is MNHNY, CDR2 SVGAGI, per germline (reference sequence). These data belong to a study of spatial heterogeneity in lung cancer. About the research overall: As counted in raw reads, each unique TCR and UMI combination appeared more than ten times on average. Study conclusions and caveats: Ubiquitous, expanded tumor-derived TCRs were more frequently observed in blood at resection than at follow-up.

TCR cDNA molecules each carried a unique molecular identifier. One entry per CDR3 protein results from TCRdb running MiXCR on the 5' RACE reads. The table records some 44,000 distinct CDR3 sequences, roughly 15% of them present only once. The time point denotes: sample taken at primary tumor resection. Whole RNA, isolated from tumor, nontumor lung or frozen PBMC, was sequenced without prior sorting. This chain connects TRBV6-6 to TRBJ1-5; D gene uncertain. The sequenced sample was PBMCs, obtained at surgery. This receptor was taken from a male donor with early-stage non-small cell lung cancer. Written as DNA, the CDR3 is TGTGCCAGCAGTTATGCCCACCCCCAGCCCCAGCATTTT. This gives the protein CASSYAHPQPQHF.